A selection of T cell receptor beta chains follows, all from one sample in a study of molecular identifiers for immune sequencing clone quantification. TCRdb reprocessed the PCR reads via MiXCR and lists one record per CDR3 protein. Of about 640,000 distinct CDR3 sequences listed, 15% to 20% are singletons. The specimen was naive CD8+ T cells from blood, with Jurkat cell RNA spiked in. These receptors came from a human donor in good health. Some libraries in this study had Jurkat cell RNA spiked in. Both conserved end residues are part of each CDR3. Each record gives: CDR3 length, clone size, D gene, V gene, J gene, CDR3 DNA, CDR3 protein. A D gene is named only where the DNA matches it firmly. Expanded clones are given a class, and other clones once, few, many or no size at all.

len: 15
abundance: many
d_gene: -
v_gene: TRBV15
j_gene: TRBJ2-2
CDR3nt: TGTGCCACCAGGGAAAGAAACGCGAACACCGGGGAGCTGTTTTTT
CDR3aa: CATRERNANTGELFF

len: 18
abundance: few
d_gene: -
v_gene: TRBV10-3
j_gene: TRBJ2-7
CDR3nt: TGTGCCATCAGTGAGACCATCATCCGAGGGCCCAGCTCCTACGAGCAGTACTTC
CDR3aa: CAISETIIRGPSSYEQYF

len: 17
abundance: few
d_gene: TRBD2
v_gene: TRBV27
j_gene: TRBJ2-1
CDR3nt: TGTGCCAGCAGTCCTTTACCCGTTAGCGGGAGGGCCAATGAGCAGTTCTTC
CDR3aa: CASSPLPVSGRANEQFF

len: 16
abundance: few
d_gene: -
v_gene: TRBV7-9
j_gene: TRBJ2-5
CDR3nt: TGTGCCAGCAGCTTGGTAGTCGCTGGAACAGAAGAGACCCAGTACTTC
CDR3aa: CASSLVVAGTEETQYF

len: 13
abundance: few
d_gene: TRBD1
v_gene: TRBV7-9
j_gene: TRBJ2-7
CDR3nt: TGTGCCAGCAGCGGGCGGACAGGGGACGAGCAGTACTTC
CDR3aa: CASSGRTGDEQYF

len: 17
abundance: few
d_gene: TRBD2
v_gene: TRBV5-3
j_gene: TRBJ2-7
CDR3nt: TGTGCCAGCAGCTGGGACTTAGCGGGAGTCCCCACCTACGAGCAGTACTTC
CDR3aa: CASSWDLAGVPTYEQYF

len: 14
abundance: -
d_gene: -
v_gene: TRBV20-1
j_gene: TRBJ2-5
CDR3nt: TGCAGTGCTATCCCGCTAGTGGGCCAAGAGACCCAGTACTTC
CDR3aa: CSAIPLVGQETQYF

len: 16
abundance: -
d_gene: -
v_gene: TRBV6-1
j_gene: TRBJ1-2
CDR3nt: TGTGCCAGCAGTGACCCCGCTCAGGGGCCCTATGATGGCTACACCTTC
CDR3aa: CASSDPAQGPYDGYTF

len: 13
abundance: many
d_gene: TRBD1
v_gene: TRBV6-2/TRBV6-3
j_gene: TRBJ2-1
CDR3nt: TGTGCCAGCAGTCCCGGGACAGAATCCGAGCAGTTCTTC
CDR3aa: CASSPGTESEQFF

len: 16
abundance: many
d_gene: TRBD2
v_gene: TRBV4-1
j_gene: TRBJ2-7
CDR3nt: TGCGCCAGCAGCCAAGTGGTAGCGGGGGGACCCTACGAGCAGTACTTC
CDR3aa: CASSQVVAGGPYEQYF

len: 15
abundance: many
d_gene: -
v_gene: TRBV6-1
j_gene: TRBJ1-5
CDR3nt: TGTGCCAGCAGTGAAATGGAGTTCGGCAATCAGCCCCAGCATTTT
CDR3aa: CASSEMEFGNQPQHF